This T cell receptor beta chain derives from a study of PD-1 blockade in classical Hodgkin lymphoma. Turning to this clone: Its antigen is currently unknown.

Relapse was seen in all patients after autologous stem cell transplantation, and brentuximab vedotin exposure was variable. Best responses were complete response, partial response or progressive disease. Overall study findings and caveats: Significantly greater TCR diversity emerged by C4D1 in CD4+ cells but not CD8+ cells.

Sequenced by immunoSEQ multiplex PCR; TCRdb stores in-frame clones only, minus some. In the table there are about 2,400 clones, around 58% of which are singletons. Sample: peripheral blood mononuclear cells (PBMCs), taken at baseline. The TCR sequence derives from a human donor with classical Hodgkin lymphoma.

In nucleotides, the CDR3 is TGTGCCAGCAGTACCCTTGACCCAAAGGGGACTGAAGCTTTCTTT. Its translation is CASSTLDPKGTEAFF. The chain employs TRBV6-6 and TRBJ1-1; D is perhaps TRBD1 (5 bases). The V gene's germline CDR1 is MNHNY and CDR2 SVGAGI (reference sequence). The CDR3 extends over 15 amino acids. The germline V and J ends were trimmed by 5 bases and 5 bases, with 18 bases remaining between them.